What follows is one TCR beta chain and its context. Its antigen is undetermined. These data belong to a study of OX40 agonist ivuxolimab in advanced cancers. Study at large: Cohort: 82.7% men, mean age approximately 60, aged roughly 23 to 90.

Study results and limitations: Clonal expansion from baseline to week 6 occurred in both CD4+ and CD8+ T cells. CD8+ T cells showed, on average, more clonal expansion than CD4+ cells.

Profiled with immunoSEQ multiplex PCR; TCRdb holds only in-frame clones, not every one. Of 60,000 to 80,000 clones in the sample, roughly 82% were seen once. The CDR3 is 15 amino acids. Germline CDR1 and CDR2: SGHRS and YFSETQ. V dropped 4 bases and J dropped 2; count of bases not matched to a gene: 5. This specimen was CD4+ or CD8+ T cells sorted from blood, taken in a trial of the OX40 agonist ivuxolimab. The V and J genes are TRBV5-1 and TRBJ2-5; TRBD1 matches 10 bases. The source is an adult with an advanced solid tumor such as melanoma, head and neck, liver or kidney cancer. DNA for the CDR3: TGCGCCAGCAGCGGCGGGACAGGGGTTCAAGAGACCCAGTACTTC. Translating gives CASSGGTGVQETQYF. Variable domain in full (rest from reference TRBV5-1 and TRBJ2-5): KAGVTQTPRYLIKTRGQQVTLSCSPISGHRSVSWYQQTPGQGLQFLFEYFSETQRNKGNFPGRFSGRQFSNSRSEMNVSTLELGDSALYLCASSGGTGVQETQYFGPGTRLLVL.